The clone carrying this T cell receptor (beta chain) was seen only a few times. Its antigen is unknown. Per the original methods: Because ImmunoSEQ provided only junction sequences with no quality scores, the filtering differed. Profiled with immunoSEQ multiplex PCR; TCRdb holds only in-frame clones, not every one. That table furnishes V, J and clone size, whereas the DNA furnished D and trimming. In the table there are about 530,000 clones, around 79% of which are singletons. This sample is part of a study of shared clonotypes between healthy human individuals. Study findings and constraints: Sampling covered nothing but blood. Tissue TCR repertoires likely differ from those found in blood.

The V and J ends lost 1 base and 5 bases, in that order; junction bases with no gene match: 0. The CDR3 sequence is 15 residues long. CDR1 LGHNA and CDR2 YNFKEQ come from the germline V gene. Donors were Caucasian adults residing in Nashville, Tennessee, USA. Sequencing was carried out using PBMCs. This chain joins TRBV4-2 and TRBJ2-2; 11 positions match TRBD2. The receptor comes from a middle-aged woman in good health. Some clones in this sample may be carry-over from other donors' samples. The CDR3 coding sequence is TGTGCCAGCAGCCAAGGACTAGCGGGGACCGGGGAGCTGTTTTTT. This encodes CASSQGLAGTGELFF.